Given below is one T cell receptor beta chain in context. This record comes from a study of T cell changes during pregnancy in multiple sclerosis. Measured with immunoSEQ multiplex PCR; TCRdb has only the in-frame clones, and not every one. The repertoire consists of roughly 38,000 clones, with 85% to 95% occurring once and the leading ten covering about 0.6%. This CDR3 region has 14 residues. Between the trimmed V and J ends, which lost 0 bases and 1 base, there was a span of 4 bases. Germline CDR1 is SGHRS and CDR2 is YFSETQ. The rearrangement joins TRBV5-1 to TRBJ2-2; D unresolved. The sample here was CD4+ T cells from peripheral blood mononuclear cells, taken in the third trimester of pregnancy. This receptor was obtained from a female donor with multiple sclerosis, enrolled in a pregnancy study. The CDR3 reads CASSLGGNTGELFF. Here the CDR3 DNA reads TGCGCCAGCAGCTTGGGAGGGAACACCGGGGAGCTGTTTTTT.